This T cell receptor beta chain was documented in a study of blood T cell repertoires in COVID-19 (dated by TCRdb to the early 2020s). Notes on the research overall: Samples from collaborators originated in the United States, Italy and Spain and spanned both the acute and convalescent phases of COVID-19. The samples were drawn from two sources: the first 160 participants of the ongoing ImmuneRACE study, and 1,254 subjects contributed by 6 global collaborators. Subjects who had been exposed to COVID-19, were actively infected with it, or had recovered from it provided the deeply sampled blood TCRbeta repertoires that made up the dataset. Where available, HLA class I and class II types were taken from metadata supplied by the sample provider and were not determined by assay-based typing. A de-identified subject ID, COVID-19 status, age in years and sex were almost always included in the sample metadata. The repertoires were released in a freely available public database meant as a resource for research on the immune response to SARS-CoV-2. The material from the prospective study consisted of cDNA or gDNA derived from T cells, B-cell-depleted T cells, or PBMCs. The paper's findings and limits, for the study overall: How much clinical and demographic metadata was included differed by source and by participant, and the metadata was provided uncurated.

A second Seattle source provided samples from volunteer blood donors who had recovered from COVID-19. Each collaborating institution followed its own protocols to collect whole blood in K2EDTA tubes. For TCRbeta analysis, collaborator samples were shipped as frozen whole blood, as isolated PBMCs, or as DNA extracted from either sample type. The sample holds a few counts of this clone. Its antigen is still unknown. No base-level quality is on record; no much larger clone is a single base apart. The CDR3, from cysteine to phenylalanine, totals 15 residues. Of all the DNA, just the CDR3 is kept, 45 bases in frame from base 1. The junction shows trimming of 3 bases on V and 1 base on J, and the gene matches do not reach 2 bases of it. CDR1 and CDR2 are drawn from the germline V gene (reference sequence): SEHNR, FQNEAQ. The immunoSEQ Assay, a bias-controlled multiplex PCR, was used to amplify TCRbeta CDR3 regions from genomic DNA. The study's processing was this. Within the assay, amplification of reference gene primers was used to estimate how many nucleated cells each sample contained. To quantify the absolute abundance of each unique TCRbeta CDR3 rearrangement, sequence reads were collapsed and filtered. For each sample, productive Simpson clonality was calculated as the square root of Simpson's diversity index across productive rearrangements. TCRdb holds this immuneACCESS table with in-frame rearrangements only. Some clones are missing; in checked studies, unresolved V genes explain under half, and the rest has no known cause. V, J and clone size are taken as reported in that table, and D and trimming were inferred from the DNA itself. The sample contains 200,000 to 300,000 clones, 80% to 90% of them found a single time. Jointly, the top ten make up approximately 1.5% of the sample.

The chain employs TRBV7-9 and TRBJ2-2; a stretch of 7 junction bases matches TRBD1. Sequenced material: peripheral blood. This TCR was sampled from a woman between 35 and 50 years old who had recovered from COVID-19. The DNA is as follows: TGTGCCAGCAGCTTCTGGACAGGGAACACCGGGGAGCTGTTTTTT. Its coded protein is CASSFWTGNTGELFF.